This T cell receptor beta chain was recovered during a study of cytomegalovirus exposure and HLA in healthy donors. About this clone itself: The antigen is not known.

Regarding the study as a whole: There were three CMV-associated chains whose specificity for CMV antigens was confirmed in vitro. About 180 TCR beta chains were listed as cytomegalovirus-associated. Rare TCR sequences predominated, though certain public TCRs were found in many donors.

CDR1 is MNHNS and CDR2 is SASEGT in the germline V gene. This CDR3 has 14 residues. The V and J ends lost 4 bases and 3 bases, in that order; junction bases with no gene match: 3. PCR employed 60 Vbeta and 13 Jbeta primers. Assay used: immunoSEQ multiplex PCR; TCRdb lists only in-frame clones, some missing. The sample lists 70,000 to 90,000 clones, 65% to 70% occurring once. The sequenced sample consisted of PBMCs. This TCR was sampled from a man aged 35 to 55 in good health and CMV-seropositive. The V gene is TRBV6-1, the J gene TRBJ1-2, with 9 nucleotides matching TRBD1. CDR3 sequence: CASSAGQGYYGYTF. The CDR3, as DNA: TGTGCCAGCAGTGCAGGACAGGGGTACTATGGCTACACCTTC.